The T cell receptor (beta chain) under discussion was sequenced for a study of identical twins. The CDR3 length is 10 residues. The V and J ends lost 5 bases and 12 bases respectively, with 5 bases between them. In germline, CDR1 is SEHNR, CDR2 FQNEAQ (reference sequence). TCRdb re-derived calls from the 5' RACE reads in MiXCR, one entry per CDR3 protein. Of approximately 890,000 distinct CDR3 sequences in the sample, over 9% are singletons; the top ten hold around 1.6%. These data were also reused for a study on yellow fever vaccine responses in identical twins.

The chain recombines TRBV7-9 with TRBJ2-6; unclear D gene. Sample: PBMCs. This TCR was recovered from a woman aged 18-29 years in good health. CDR3 loop: CASSPVVLTF. The DNA for the CDR3 is TGTGCCAGCAGCCCTGTCGTCCTGACTTTC.